The rows below give T cell receptor beta chains drawn from one sample of a study of T cells in localized non-small cell lung cancer. Method: immunoSEQ multiplex PCR; TCRdb's copy keeps in-frame clones and lacks some. The table includes about 2,900 clones, about 25% detected once. The sample in question was lung tumor tissue, obtained before any cancer treatment. These receptors were taken from a male donor aged 60 or older with stage III lung adenocarcinoma. The CDR3 runs from the conserved cysteine through the conserved F or W. Fields, in order: D gene, J gene, clone size, V gene, CDR3 DNA, CDR3 protein. The D gene is left open where the match is weak. Rows give clone size only sometimes, using once, few, many, or a class for an expanded clone.

-,TRBJ2-3,-,TRBV6-8,TGTGCCAGCACGAGATATGGCGGATACACAGATACGCAGTATTTT,CASTRYGGYTDTQYF
TRBD1,TRBJ1-2,few,TRBV28,TGTGCCAGCAGTTTAACAGGGGGCTATGGCTACACCTTC,CASSLTGGYGYTF
-,TRBJ1-1,-,TRBV14,TGTGCCAGCAGCGGGGTGTGGAACACTGAAGCTTTCTTT,CASSGVWNTEAFF
TRBD2,TRBJ2-3,few,TRBV15,TGTGCCACCAGCAGACCCAGCGGGGGCTCGGTAGATACGCAGTATTTT,CATSRPSGGSVDTQYF
-,TRBJ1-1,-,TRBV6-8,TGTGCCAGCACCCTGGGGGCAGCGAACACTGAAGCTTTCTTT,CASTLGAANTEAFF
-,TRBJ2-5,-,TRBV11-3,TGTGCCAGCAGCCCGAACCGGGGGTATCAAGAGACCCAGTACTTC,CASSPNRGYQETQYF
TRBD1,TRBJ1-2,-,TRBV18,TGTGCCAGCTCACCCTCAAAACAGGGGAGAGGCTATGGCTACACCTTC,CASSPSKQGRGYGYTF
-,TRBJ2-3,-,TRBV23-1,TGCGCCAGCAGCCAACGTGCTGTGGGCACAGATACGCAGTATTTT,CASSQRAVGTDTQYF
TRBD1,TRBJ1-2,few,TRBV6-8,TGTGCCAGCATTTCGACAGGGGAGGCTGGCTACACCTTC,CASISTGEAGYTF
TRBD1,TRBJ2-4,few,TRBV30,TGTGCCTGGAGAGAACAGGGGACCCTTCTAGCCAAAAACATTCAGTACTTC,CAWREQGTLLAKNIQYF
-,TRBJ2-3,few,TRBV4-1,TGCGCCAGCAGCCTTTCCACAGATACGCAGTATTTT,CASSLSTDTQYF
TRBD1,TRBJ1-3,large,TRBV14,TGTGCCAGCAGTTTCAAAGGGGGCAAGGGAAACACCATATATTTT,CASSFKGGKGNTIYF
-,TRBJ2-2,-,TRBV10-3,TGTGCCATCAGTGAAGGGGGGATCGGGGAGCTGTTTTTT,CAISEGGIGELFF
-,TRBJ1-1,large,TRBV4-1,TGCGCCAGCAGCTTGGATGACACTGAAGCTTTCTTT,CASSLDDTEAFF
-,TRBJ2-1,few,TRBV11-3,TGTGCCAGCAGCTCCCAAGGTGGTGTCCCGAGGGGTGAGCAGTTCTTC,CASSSQGGVPRGEQFF
-,TRBJ2-1,-,TRBV11-3,TGTGCCAGCAGCCCGGAACCGAGCGGAACCTTTAATGAGCAGTTCTTC,CASSPEPSGTFNEQFF
-,TRBJ1-6,once,TRBV30,TGTGCCTGGGGGCCGACCTATAATTCACCCCTCCACTTT,CAWGPTYNSPLHF
-,TRBJ1-2,few,TRBV1,TGCGCCAGCAGCATTCGGACAGGGTCTGATGTCTACACCTTC,CASSIRTGSDVYTF
-,TRBJ1-5,-,TRBV7-6,TGTGCCAGCAGCTTTGGACAGCTCAATCAGCCCCAGCATTTT,CASSFGQLNQPQHF
TRBD1,TRBJ1-1,-,TRBV14,TGTGCCAGCAGCCGACAGGGGATAGTAGCTTTCTTT,CASSRQGIVAFF
-,TRBJ1-5,-,TRBV5-1,TGCGCCAGCAGCCAAGAAAGAGCGAACAATCAGCCCCAGCATTTT,CASSQERANNQPQHF
TRBD1,TRBJ1-2,-,TRBV19,TGTGCCAGTAGTACTTATGGGACAGTCAGCTATGGCTACACCTTC,CASSTYGTVSYGYTF
-,TRBJ1-1,-,TRBV19,TGTGCCAGTACCCCGGTATGGGGGAACACTGAAGCTTTCTTT,CASTPVWGNTEAFF
-,TRBJ2-3,large,TRBV9,TGTGCCAGCAGCGTACAGGGGAGGGGCGGGATAGATACGCAGTATTTT,CASSVQGRGGIDTQYF
-,TRBJ1-1,few,TRBV11-3,TGTGCCAGCAGCGGAATCGGGAACAGCGCCCATGTCAACACTGAAGCTTTCTTT,CASSGIGNSAHVNTEAFF
TRBD2,TRBJ2-5,-,TRBV6-8,TGTGCCAGCAGCCCTAGCGGGAGCCTGCGAGAGACCCAGTACTTC,CASSPSGSLRETQYF
TRBD2,TRBJ2-7,medium-sized,TRBV6-8,TGTGCCAGCAGCTTCACTAGCGGGGGTCCCTACGAGCAGTACTTC,CASSFTSGGPYEQYF
TRBD1,TRBJ2-1,-,TRBV9,TGTGCCAGCAGCACCGGACAGGGGACTTACAATGAGCAGTTCTTC,CASSTGQGTYNEQFF
-,TRBJ2-1,few,TRBV6-8,TGTGCCAGCAGGGGACCGGGCGGTCTTTCTTTGGATGAGCAGTTCTTC,CASRGPGGLSLDEQFF
-,TRBJ2-2,-,TRBV5-1,TGCGCCAGCAGCTTAGGGGGTTTGACCGGGGAGCTGTTTTTT,CASSLGGLTGELFF
TRBD2,TRBJ2-5,-,TRBV11-3,TGTGCCAGCAGCATCGTTAGCGGGTTGTGGACCCAGTACTTC,CASSIVSGLWTQYF
-,TRBJ1-4,few,TRBV28,TGTGCCAGCAGTTCGGGGGGGGCGCGGAATGAAAAACTGTTTTTT,CASSSGGARNEKLFF
-,TRBJ1-1,few,TRBV2,TGTGCCAGCAGTATCCAGGAGAACACTGAAGCTTTCTTT,CASSIQENTEAFF
-,TRBJ1-2,few,TRBV10-2,TGCGCCAGCAGTCAGGATAACTATGGCTACACCTTC,CASSQDNYGYTF